This T cell receptor (beta chain) was found in a study of beta chain features in type 1 diabetes (dated by TCRdb to 2016 to 2019). Notes on the research overall: Patients and healthy donors did not differ in mean age, gender distribution, total cell number or subset yield. Whereas all 28 donors provided naive and central memory subsets, regulatory and stem cell-like memory subsets were isolated from just 8 patients and about 8 healthy donors. Across all samples, around 100 million sorted cells were examined, and cell number per subset correlated strongly with RNA yield. The study compared the TCRB repertoires of sorted circulating CD4+ T cell subsets in recently diagnosed type 1 diabetes patients with those in matched healthy donors.

This clone occurred a few times. Its target antigen remains unknown. There are no base qualities to consult, and no much larger clone falls within one base. What the authors observed across the whole study: Because the HLA sub-analyses included only small numbers of individuals, any influence of HLA type on TCRB rearrangement was left unresolved. Fewer insertions and more nucleotide deletions at VDJ recombination sites were observed in patients with type 1 diabetes, implying thymic rearrangement abnormalities. Shorter templates might have been favored by PCR, but patient and control samples were amplified and corrected together, so both groups would have been affected equally by any skew. Because cDNA rather than genomic DNA was sequenced, highly expressing activated cells could have been over-represented, although no difference in activation and CD3 levels was found between groups. The naive, central memory and regulatory TCRB repertoires appeared to resemble one another more closely among patients than among healthy donors. Type 1 diabetes patients showed a moderate but significant shortening of TCRB CDR3 length in all four CD4+ subsets.

Each donor gave one peripheral blood draw, averaging about 100 mL, which was collected into heparinised tubes. A BD FACSAria II was used to sort naive, central memory, regulatory and stem cell-like memory CD4+ T cells with a panel that included CD45RO, CCR7, CD25, CD127, CD95 and CD27. Every sorted population had a purity above 95%. PBMCs were isolated right away by Lymphoprep density gradient centrifugation and were stained directly, without culture. Samples were stained and sorted in pairs, with one healthy donor and one patient per experiment, so that batch effects were minimized. V is clipped by 0 bases and J by 5 bases, and the sequence between their germline boundaries is 6 bases long. From the germline V gene, CDR1 is SGHDT and CDR2 is YYEEEE. From the cysteine through the phenylalanine, the CDR3 covers 13 amino acids. Here the CDR3 DNA is all that survives: 39 bases in frame from base 1. The entire isolated RNA was reverse transcribed using the High Capacity cDNA Reverse Transcription Kit, and thus expressed TCRB transcripts were sequenced. Deep immunoSEQ sequencing was performed on naive, central memory and regulatory T cell samples, with an average of about 3.6 million total reads per sample. Sorted cells were lysed in RLT buffer and RNA was extracted with DNase-treated RNeasy Micro or Mini kits, depending on cell number. Each cell subset was processed on its own to prevent cross-contamination, while patient and healthy donor samples were processed together. TCRB sequences were amplified from cDNA with the immunoSEQ multiplex PCR, producing 87-bp fragments spanning the CDR3 region. The amplicons were sequenced using the Illumina HiSeq platform. The original methods were these. Synthetic template baselines were used to correct PCR bias computationally, reads within Hamming distance 2 were collapsed together, and singletons that could not be merged were discarded. Reads were aligned against IMGT to assign V, D and J genes, CDR3 length and insertions or deletions at six rearrangement sites. Within each subset, clonotype counts were normalized to sorted cell number, after which true diversity and Gini coefficients were computed with the tcR R package. Repertoire sharing was quantified using the overlap coefficient calculated on TCRB nucleotide sequences. Out-of-frame TCRB sequences from naive cells were analyzed as a proxy for the pre-selection repertoire. TCRdb limited this immuneACCESS table to in-frame rearrangements with V and J called. A share of clones is missing; checked studies link under half to unresolved V genes, and the rest is unexplained. V, J and clone size are taken as reported in that table, and D and trimming were inferred from the DNA itself. The table for this sample lists over 650,000 clones; more than 13% of them were counted only once. Of the sample, 0.04% is held by the ten largest clones.

The chain is made from TRBV5-6 and TRBJ2-1; the D gene cannot be named for sure. The source of this sequence is a man aged 18 to 30 with type 1 diabetes. Sequencing was carried out using naive CD4+ T cells from blood. The intended sense of this specimen's cell subset or site label: true naive CD4+ T cells. The CDR3 region has the sequence CASSLVWNNEQFF. The DNA is as follows: TGTGCCAGCAGCTTGGTATGGAACAATGAGCAGTTCTTC.